The 16 T cell receptor beta chains below were found in one sample sequenced in a study of radiotherapy plus CTLA-4 blockade in lung cancer. Sequenced by immunoSEQ multiplex PCR; TCRdb stores in-frame clones only, minus some. Of fewer than 100,000 clones in the sample, 75% to 90% were seen once. Sequencing used peripheral blood, obtained from a patient treated with radiotherapy plus ipilimumab. The receptors stem from a human donor with non-small cell lung cancer who had stable disease on radiotherapy plus ipilimumab.

The chain carries TRBV28 and TRBJ1-4; perhaps TRBD1 as D (5 bases). With 2 bases removed from V and 7 bases from J, the gap between germline ends came to 20 bases. The CDR3 runs to 17 residues. CDR1 is MDHEN, CDR2 SYDVKM, per germline. CDR3 sequence reads: CASSLRPGGPIGEKLFF. The CDR3 DNA follows: TGTGCCAGCAGTTTACGGCCGGGGGGTCCCATAGGTGAAAAACTGTTTTTT.

The chain carries TRBV28 and TRBJ1-5; D uncertain. V lost 2 bases, J lost 2 bases, and 4 bases lay in between. The CDR3 totals 13 residues. The germline V gene has CDR1 MDHEN and CDR2 SYDVKM. As DNA, the CDR3 is TGTGCCAGCAGTTTACCAGGCAATCAGCCCCAGCATTTT. It encodes CASSLPGNQPQHF. The full variable domain, completed using reference TRBV28 and TRBJ1-5, is DVKVTQSSRYLVKRTGEKVFLECVQDMDHENMFWYRQDPGLGLRLIYFSYDVKMKEKGDIPEGYSVSREKKERFSLILESASTNQTSMYLCASSLPGNQPQHFGDGTRLSIL.

This sequence joins TRBV18 and TRBJ1-4; TRBD1 agrees at 7 bases. Trimming took 4 bases from V and 5 from J; bases not matched to a gene: 4. Germline V lookup: CDR1 KGHSH, CDR2 LQKENI. The CDR3 has 14 amino acids. The CDR3 coding sequence is TGTGCCAGCTCACGGGACAGCCAAAATGAAAAACTGTTTTTT. Its translation is CASSRDSQNEKLFF.

The rearrangement links TRBV9 to TRBJ2-3; 7 bases are a match to TRBD1. After removal of 4 bases from V and 2 bases from J, the junction contained 7 bases not matched to a gene. CDR1 is SGDLS, CDR2 YYNGEE, per germline. CDR3 length: 15 residues. CDR3 protein: CASSSSTGSTDTQYF. The CDR3 nucleotides are TGTGCCAGCAGCTCGTCGACAGGGTCCACAGATACGCAGTATTTT.

This chain's CDR3 is CASSERGQPSTPYGYTF. The CDR3 bases are TGTGCCAGCAGTGAAAGGGGACAGCCCTCAACCCCATATGGCTACACCTTC. The chain combines TRBV6-1 with TRBJ1-2; the match to TRBD1 covers 7 bases. Per germline, CDR1 MNHNS and CDR2 SASEGT. The V segment lost 2 bases and the J segment 5 bases; nucleotides outside the gene matches: 14. CDR3 length equals 17 residues.

The rearrangement uses TRBV28 and TRBJ2-5, with 8 bases aligning to TRBD2. J lost 11 bases, V lost 1 base, and 6 bases had no gene match. The CDR3 is made up of 13 amino acids. Germline CDR1 reads MDHEN; CDR2 reads SYDVKM. CDR3 nucleotides: TGTGCCAGCAGTTTATTTGGGCGGGGGGAGCAGTACTTC. It codes for CASSLFGRGEQYF.

The genes are TRBV6-5 and TRBJ1-2; 8 bases map to TRBD1. Germline V gene data show CDR1 as MNHEY and CDR2 as SVGAGI. V trimming: 5 bases; J trimming: 6 bases; junction bases outside the gene matches: 5. The CDR3 totals 13 residues. CDR3 region: CASSQTGAHGYTF. The CDR3 DNA reads TGTGCCAGCAGTCAGACAGGGGCGCATGGCTACACCTTC.

V and J are TRBV2 and TRBJ1-4; 10 nucleotides match TRBD1. Looked up from germline, CDR1 is SNHLY and CDR2 is FYNNEI. The CDR3 extends over 16 amino acids. J was trimmed by 7 bases and V by 1 base; bases with no gene match: 6. For the CDR3, the DNA is TGTGCCAGCAGTGAAGTGACAGGGGGCCAAGCTGAAAAACTGTTTTTT. This encodes CASSEVTGGQAEKLFF.

The chain couples TRBV19 to TRBJ1-5; D is ambiguous. Germline V gives CDR1 LNHDA, CDR2 SQIVND (reference sequence). The CDR3 contains 15 residues. V gave up 11 bases and J gave up 0 bases, with 17 bases separating them. The CDR3 here is CASKRGSDSNQPQHF. The CDR3 DNA follows: TGTGCCTCCAAAAGAGGGTCTGATAGCAATCAGCCCCAGCATTTT.

This chain uses TRBV4-1 with TRBJ2-5; D gene uncertain. Between the trimmed V and J ends, which lost 1 base and 0 bases, there was a span of 6 bases. The CDR3 covers 14 residues. Germline CDR1 is MGHRA and CDR2 is YSYEKL. The DNA of the CDR3 is TGCGCCAGCAGCCAAGTACAGAACCAAGAGACCCAGTACTTC. Its protein is CASSQVQNQETQYF.

The rearrangement uses TRBV6-1 and TRBJ2-4; D is unclear. Trimming pared 4 bases from V and 0 bases from J, leaving 13 bases between. CDR1 and CDR2 (germline): MNHNS, SASEGT. The CDR3 runs to 16 residues. The CDR3 region has the DNA TGTGCCAGCAGTGTTTTAGAAATACTAGCCAAAAACATTCAGTACTTC. Amino acids: CASSVLEILAKNIQYF.

The chain couples TRBV6-1 to TRBJ2-7; 7 nucleotides align to TRBD1. The germline CDR1 and CDR2 sequences are MNHNS and SASEGT. The CDR3 consists of 15 residues. V gave up 5 bases and J gave up 2 bases; unmatched junction bases: 9. The CDR3 protein is CASSFEIQGAYEQYF. In nucleotides, the CDR3 is TGTGCCAGCAGTTTCGAAATCCAGGGGGCCTACGAGCAGTACTTC.

V and J are TRBV4-1 and TRBJ1-2; D uncertain. This CDR3 region has 14 residues. CDR1 and CDR2 (germline): MGHRA, YSYEKL. Trimming stripped 4 bases from V and 0 bases from J, with 9 bases between. The CDR3 is CASSRQDTNYGYTF. The CDR3 DNA follows: TGCGCCAGCAGCCGGCAGGATACTAACTATGGCTACACCTTC.

Concerning this clone: Within the sample, other DNA sequences also encode this same CDR3. The J gene is TRBJ2-5, the V gene TRBV29-1; D not resolved. The CDR3 sequence is 12 residues long. CDR1 SQVTM and CDR2 ANQGSEA come from the germline V gene. V was pared by 6 bases and J by 1 base, with 9 bases between. CDR3 bases: TGCAGCGTGGCCCGCTTCCAAGAGACCCAGTACTTC. Amino acid sequence: CSVARFQETQYF. Full variable domain (outside the CDR3, taken from reference TRBV29-1 and TRBJ2-5): SAVISQKPSRDICQRGTSLTIQCQVDSQVTMMFWYRQQPGQSLTLIATANQGSEATYESGFVIDKFPISRPNLTFSTLTVSNMSPEDSSIYLCSVARFQETQYFGPGTRLLVL.

This chain links TRBV7-9 with TRBJ1-3; D may be TRBD1 (5 bases). The germline CDR1 and CDR2 sequences are SEHNR and FQNEAQ (reference sequence). V shed 5 bases and J shed 3 bases, with 14 bases lying between them. The CDR3 length is 15 residues. Written as DNA, the CDR3 is TGTGCCAGCAGCAGCTCGGGGGGTGATGGAAACACCATATATTTT. It is translated as CASSSSGGDGNTIYF.

The chain is built from TRBV29-1 and TRBJ1-2; TRBD1 is a possible D gene (5 bases). CDR1 is SQVTM and CDR2 is ANQGSEA in the germline V gene. V shed 8 bases and J shed 11 bases, with 24 bases lying between them. The CDR3 runs to 13 residues. CDR3 sequence: CSPHTSATGGYTF. CDR3 coding DNA: TGCAGCCCCCACACTTCCGCTACCGGGGGGTACACCTTC. The full variable domain, with the rest looked up from reference TRBV29-1 and TRBJ1-2, is SAVISQKPSRDICQRGTSLTIQCQVDSQVTMMFWYRQQPGQSLTLIATANQGSEATYESGFVIDKFPISRPNLTFSTLTVSNMSPEDSSIYLCSPHTSATGGYTFGSGTRLTVV.